These 15 T cell receptor beta chains originate from one sample sequenced in a study of T cell responses to AZD1222 COVID-19 vaccine. Clones were read by immunoSEQ multiplex PCR, and TCRdb kept only the in-frame ones, dropping some. The top ten clones hold about 5% of a sample with roughly 150,000 clones, nearly 90% of them seen once. The source material was peripheral blood, sampled on day 0 of AZD1222 vaccination. These receptors came from an adult in good health.

The chain combines TRBV28 with TRBJ1-1; D is unclear. The V end lost 1 base, the J end lost 0 bases, and 9 bases lay between the germline ends. The CDR3 length is 15 residues. From germline, CDR1 is MDHEN and CDR2 SYDVKM. This CDR3 reads CASSLYPSLNTEAFF. The CDR3 DNA reads as TGTGCCAGCAGTTTATATCCAAGCTTGAACACTGAAGCTTTCTTT.

V gene TRBV5-1 combines with J gene TRBJ1-2; 10 bases are shared with TRBD1. Trimming removed 2 bases from V and 2 bases from J; junction bases left unmatched: 6. Germline loops: CDR1 SGHRS, CDR2 YFSETQ. This CDR3 has 16 residues. The CDR3 sequence is CASSFSSDRGNYGYTF. For the CDR3, the DNA is TGCGCCAGCAGCTTTTCTTCGGACAGGGGGAACTATGGCTACACCTTC.

This sequence joins TRBV7-8 and TRBJ2-7, with a possible D match to TRBD1 (6 bases). V lost 0 bases to trimming and J lost 10 bases, with 10 bases between them. Per the germline V gene, CDR1 is SGHVS and CDR2 is FQNEAQ. The CDR3 length is 12 residues. The CDR3 loop reads CASSLAGAIQYF. CDR3 in DNA: TGTGCCAGCAGCTTAGCGGGGGCGATTCAGTACTTC.

This clone was found a few times. The chain links TRBV2 to TRBJ2-6; 11 bases are shared with TRBD1. CDR3 length: 17 residues. V lost 4 bases and J lost 4; bases outside the gene matches: 6. Germline loops: CDR1 SNHLY, CDR2 FYNNEI. CDR3 bases: TGTGCCAGCAGTGCAGGACAGGGGGCGAGAGGGGCCAACGTCCTGACTTTC. This sequence encodes CASSAGQGARGANVLTF.

The gene calls are TRBV9 and TRBJ1-2, with TRBD1 matching 11 bases. This CDR3 has 14 residues. The junction had 6 bases not matched to a gene; V was cut back by 3 bases and J by 8 bases. Germline loops: CDR1 SGDLS, CDR2 YYNGEE. CDR3 DNA sequence: TGTGCCAGCAGCGCCACCGGGACAGGGGGAGGCTACACCTTC. Amino acid sequence: CASSATGTGGGYTF. The full variable domain, rest sourced from reference TRBV9 and TRBJ1-2, is DSGVTQTPKHLITATGQRVTLRCSPRSGDLSVYWYQQSLDQGLQFLIQYYNGEERAKGNILERFSAQQFPDLHSELNLSSLELGDSALYFCASSATGTGGGYTFGSGTRLTVV.

Concerning this clone itself: The same CDR3 is also encoded by other DNA sequences in this sample. The V call is TRBV12-3 or TRBV12-4, the J call TRBJ2-1, with D hard to call. The germline V and J ends were trimmed by 6 bases and 7 bases, with 10 bases remaining between them. This CDR3 region has 12 residues. CDR3 DNA: TGTGCCAGCAGCCTCTTCGGAAATGAGCAGTTCTTC. It codes for CASSLFGNEQFF.

This chain connects TRBV5-4 to TRBJ2-5, with unresolved D. This CDR3 is 11 amino acids long. Germline CDR1 and CDR2: SGHNT and YYREEE (reference sequence). Trimming stripped 2 bases from V and 5 bases from J, with 4 bases between. Written as DNA, the CDR3 is TGTGCCAGCAGCTTAGCGGAGACCCAGTACTTC. As protein: CASSLAETQYF.

This chain joins TRBV5-1 and TRBJ2-4, with D possibly being TRBD2 (6 bases). Germline V gene lookup returns CDR1 SGHRS and CDR2 YFSETQ. Trimming removed 0 bases at V and 8 bases at J, with 12 bases between. The length of the CDR3 is 14 residues. The CDR3 coding sequence is TGCGCCAGCAGCTTGGTCGGCGGAGGGGACATTCAGTACTTC. Protein: CASSLVGGGDIQYF.

J is TRBJ2-7 and V is TRBV5-4; 9 nucleotides agree with TRBD1. V trimming: 1 base; J trimming: 5 bases; junction bases outside the gene matches: 10. Germline V gene sequence: CDR1 SGHNT, CDR2 YYREEE (reference sequence). This CDR3 comprises 16 residues. Written as DNA, the CDR3 is TGTGCCAGCAGCTTGCCCCCAGGGGACAGGGTACACGAGCAGTACTTC. It codes for CASSLPPGDRVHEQYF. Together with reference TRBV5-4 and TRBJ2-7, the CDR3 gives the full variable domain: ETGVTQSPTHLIKTRGQQVTLRCSSQSGHNTVSWYQQALGQGPQFIFQYYREEENGRGNFPPRFSGLQFPNYSSELNVNALELDDSALYLCASSLPPGDRVHEQYFGPGTRLTVT.

The chain joins TRBV10-3 to TRBJ1-2, with D perhaps TRBD1 (5 bases). V was trimmed by 4 bases and J by 4 bases, leaving 13 bases between them. Germline loops: CDR1 ENHRY, CDR2 SYGVKD. The CDR3 spans 14 residues. In DNA, the CDR3 is TGTGCCATCAGTGGGGGTGGGGACCGCTATGGCTACACCTTC. This sequence encodes CAISGGGDRYGYTF.

The chain recombines TRBV5-8 with TRBJ2-3, with a weak D call TRBD2 (7 bases). The ends were cut back, 2 bases at V and 4 bases at J, with 11 bases in the middle. The CDR3 has 14 residues. CDR1 SGHTS and CDR2 YDEGEE come from the germline V gene. CDR3 in amino acids: CASSLGGVADTQYF. The CDR3 nucleotides read TGTGCCAGCAGCTTAGGGGGGGTCGCAGATACGCAGTATTTT. Using reference TRBV5-8 and TRBJ2-3 for the parts outside the CDR3, the full variable domain is EAGVTQSPTHLIKTRGQQATLRCSPISGHTSVYWYQQALGLGLQFLLWYDEGEERNRGNFPPRFSGRQFPNYSSELNVNALELEDSALYLCASSLGGVADTQYFGPGTRLTVL.

The chain uses TRBV30 and TRBJ1-2; D ambiguous. Trimming took 0 bases from V and 4 from J, leaving 9 bases between them. This CDR3 is 13 amino acids long. Germline V lookup: CDR1 GTSNPN, CDR2 SVGIG (reference sequence). The CDR3 spells CAWSVPGPYGYTF. Here the CDR3 DNA reads TGTGCCTGGAGTGTCCCGGGCCCCTATGGCTACACCTTC.

V is TRBV6-1 and J is TRBJ1-3; no clear D gene. Trimming cost V 4 bases and J 0 bases, with 13 bases left between them. The length of the CDR3 is 16 residues. Germline CDR1 is MNHNS and CDR2 is SASEGT. CDR3 amino acids: CASSVTGRPSGNTIYF. The CDR3 region has the DNA TGTGCCAGCAGTGTAACTGGACGGCCCTCTGGAAACACCATATATTTT.

The V and J genes are TRBV4-1 and TRBJ2-1; D is perhaps TRBD2 (5 bases). This CDR3 is built from 16 residues. The germline V gene encodes CDR1 MGHRA and CDR2 YSYEKL. V was pared by 0 bases and J by 2 bases, with 11 bases between. CDR3 sequence: CASSQEGRATYNEQFF. The CDR3 nucleotides read TGCGCCAGCAGCCAAGAAGGGCGGGCCACCTACAATGAGCAGTTCTTC.

The V and J genes are TRBV7-2 and TRBJ1-1; the D gene is possibly TRBD1 (6 bases). Trimming removed 2 bases from V and 4 bases from J, with 17 bases in between. The CDR3 is 16 residues long. Germline V gene sequence: CDR1 SGHTA, CDR2 FQGNSA. In DNA, the CDR3 is TGTGCCAGCAGCTTAACCCGGGACATTCCCAGCACTGAAGCTTTCTTT. It specifies CASSLTRDIPSTEAFF.